The present T cell receptor beta chain was sequenced within a study of graft-versus-host responses after intestinal transplantation. Overall study: As for transplant type, recipients had multivisceral, liver-intestinal, or isolated intestinal grafts. All of the recipients had induction that used anti-thymocyte globulin, then tacrolimus and steroids for around 3 years.

Of note for this clone: Its specificity is unknown.

J was trimmed by 4 bases and V by 0 bases; bases with no gene match: 6. Germline assignment: CDR1 SGHRS and CDR2 YFSETQ. The CDR3 is made up of 16 amino acids. General study points: There were GvH clones found in recipient marrow, and some of them appeared first in ileum or blood. Among circulating GvH clones, peak levels were associated with early post-transplant declines in HvG clones.

This table comes from immunoSEQ multiplex PCR, and its TCRdb copy is limited to in-frame clones, with some not included. This sample has around 87,000 clones, with roughly 90% found just once. The receptor was isolated from a human donor who was the organ donor for an intestinal transplant. Sequencing was performed on unstimulated CD8+ T cells sorted from spleen or lymph node cells, taken before transplant. The V call is TRBV5-1, the J call TRBJ2-2, with 7 positions matching TRBD1. DNA of the CDR3: TGCGCCAGCAGCTTGGATCCGGGACAGCTCACCGGGGAGCTGTTTTTT. The encoded protein is CASSLDPGQLTGELFF.